Presented here are 24 T cell receptor beta chains from one specimen sequenced in a study of technical replicates of blood from a handful of donors. Generated by immunoSEQ multiplex PCR, the TCRdb table keeps only in-frame clones and is missing some. The sample has just under 85,000 clones; around 94% are singletons. Material: T cells isolated from PBMCs. These receptors all come from a human donor in good health.

The chain combines TRBV10-3 with TRBJ1-1, with D uncertain. CDR1 is ENHRY, CDR2 SYGVKD, per germline. Between the trimmed V and J ends, which lost 4 bases and 1 base, there was a span of 7 bases. This CDR3 is 13 amino acids long. The CDR3 nucleotides are TGTGCCATCAGTGTAGCGCCGAACACTGAAGCTTTCTTT. Translation gives CAISVAPNTEAFF.

This rearrangement joins TRBV6-1 to TRBJ2-5; TRBD2 aligns across 11 bases. The CDR3 length is 15 residues. Germline loops: CDR1 MNHNS, CDR2 SASEGT. The trim removed 6 bases at V and 3 bases at J, leaving 6 bases unmatched. The CDR3 bases are TGTGCCAGCAGCATAATGACTAGCGGGGAAGAGACCCAGTACTTC. Translating it yields CASSIMTSGEETQYF.

This clone was picked up one time. V and J are TRBV10-3 and TRBJ2-7; 13 bases are shared with TRBD2. Germline CDR1 reads ENHRY; CDR2 reads SYGVKD. Trimming took 2 bases from V and 7 from J; bases not matched to a gene: 11. This CDR3 comprises 17 residues. The CDR3 bases are TGTGCCATCAGTGAGCCGGGACTAGCGGGAAGAGGAGGTGAGCAGTACTTC. Its protein is CAISEPGLAGRGGEQYF.

V is TRBV6-1 and J is TRBJ2-2, with D possibly matching TRBD1 (6 bases). The CDR3 consists of 19 residues. The V end was cut by 2 bases, the J end by 0 bases, with 19 bases between. Germline CDR1 is MNHNS and CDR2 is SASEGT. The CDR3 protein is CASSELWVSGQPNTGELFF. The DNA of the CDR3 is TGTGCCAGCAGTGAATTGTGGGTCTCAGGACAGCCGAACACCGGGGAGCTGTTTTTT.

The chain is built from TRBV25-1 and TRBJ2-3; D may be TRBD2 (6 bases). Per the germline V gene, CDR1 is MGHDK and CDR2 is SYGVNS. The CDR3 loop spans 15 amino acids. Trimming shortened V by 3 bases and J by 5 bases, and 15 bases separated the two germline ends. DNA of the CDR3: TGTGCCAGCAGTGACGACCGGGGGAGTGGAGATACGCAGTATTTT. It codes for CASSDDRGSGDTQYF.

This clone was counted once. The gene calls are TRBV7-9 and TRBJ1-5, with a possible D match to TRBD1 (5 bases). The V and J ends lost 0 bases and 5 bases respectively, with 8 bases between them. The CDR3 runs 14 residues. Germline assignment: CDR1 SEHNR and CDR2 FQNEAQ (reference sequence). CDR3: CASSLAGAHQPQHF. The CDR3 DNA follows: TGTGCCAGCAGCTTAGCAGGGGCCCATCAGCCCCAGCATTTT.

This chain connects TRBV5-1 to TRBJ1-2, with 7 nucleotides matching TRBD1. CDR1 is SGHRS and CDR2 is YFSETQ in the germline V gene. The CDR3 covers 14 residues. The ends lost 0 bases at V and 13 bases at J; junction bases unmatched: 12. CDR3 sequence (DNA): TGCGCCAGCAGCTTGGCCTGGGACAGTCCTAAGTCCACCTTC. This translates into CASSLAWDSPKSTF.

V usage is TRBV14 and J usage is TRBJ1-4; D remains unclear. There are 12 residues in the CDR3. The germline V gene has CDR1 SGHDN and CDR2 FVKESK. The germline V and J ends were trimmed by 2 bases and 13 bases, with 11 bases remaining between them. The CDR3 here is CASSQSSSGLFF. The DNA for the CDR3 is TGTGCCAGCAGCCAATCCTCCTCCGGACTGTTTTTT.

This clone appeared once. The rearrangement links TRBV5-4 to TRBJ2-1; 12 positions match TRBD2. Germline loops: CDR1 SGHNT, CDR2 YYREEE (reference sequence). V was pared by 1 base and J by 9 bases, with 5 bases of the junction left unmatched. The CDR3 runs to 15 residues. The CDR3: CASSLYGLAGFEQFF. CDR3 nucleotides: TGTGCCAGCAGCTTGTATGGACTAGCGGGATTTGAGCAGTTCTTC.

This clone was found once. The V gene is TRBV5-1, the J gene TRBJ1-2; 9 nucleotides agree with TRBD1. This CDR3 contains 15 residues. Germline V CDR1 and CDR2: SGHRS, YFSETQ. The J segment lost 1 base and the V segment lost 3 bases, leaving 4 bases of the junction unmatched. CDR3 DNA: TGCGCCAGCAGCTCAACAGGGGGCGTTAACTATGGCTACACCTTC. This codes for CASSSTGGVNYGYTF.

This clone has a single count. V gene TRBV7-8 combines with J gene TRBJ1-5, with D unresolved. Germline V gives CDR1 SGHVS, CDR2 FQNEAQ. CDR3 length: 13 residues. Trimming took off 2 bases at V and 3 bases at J, with 5 bases between the two ends. CDR3 nucleotides: TGTGCCAGCAGCTTACGGGACAATCAGCCCCAGCATTTT. The encoded protein is CASSLRDNQPQHF.

This chain connects TRBV5-4 to TRBJ2-1, with TRBD2 matching over 9 bases. Germline CDR1 and CDR2: SGHNT and YYREEE (reference sequence). The CDR3 spans 15 residues. The ends lost 3 bases at V and 9 bases at J; junction bases unmatched: 10. The DNA for the CDR3 is TGTGCCAGCAGCTGGGGTAGCGGGGGCGGGGGTGAGCAGTTCTTC. It codes for CASSWGSGGGGEQFF.

The chain joins TRBV2 to TRBJ2-7; tentative D call: TRBD1 (5 bases). Germline V gene lookup returns CDR1 SNHLY and CDR2 FYNNEI. CDR3 length: 15 amino acids. Between the trimmed V and J ends, which lost 4 bases and 4 bases, there was a span of 17 bases. The CDR3 loop is CASSVSGRRGYEQYF. CDR3 bases: TGTGCCAGCAGTGTCTCCGGGCGAAGGGGTTACGAGCAGTACTTC.

The gene calls are TRBV28 and TRBJ1-4; D is uncertain. Germline CDR1 and CDR2: MDHEN and SYDVKM. CDR3 size: 15 residues. V was clipped by 5 bases and J by 0 bases, with 10 bases between them. The CDR3 is CASSPAKTTNEKLFF. The CDR3 DNA is TGTGCCAGCAGTCCAGCGAAGACAACTAATGAAAAACTGTTTTTT.

This chain uses TRBV6-5 with TRBJ2-2; 10 bases are shared with TRBD2. Germline CDR1 MNHEY, CDR2 SVGAGI. V lost 7 bases and J lost 6; bases outside the gene matches: 2. The CDR3 has 13 amino acids. The CDR3: CASKRGGPGELFF. DNA of the CDR3: TGTGCCAGCAAGCGGGGGGGCCCCGGGGAGCTGTTTTTT.

This clone has only one observation. This chain connects TRBV6-4 to TRBJ2-1, with 11 bases lining up with TRBD2. Germline loops: CDR1 MRHNA, CDR2 SNTAGT. The CDR3 consists of 13 residues. The V gene end was trimmed by 2 bases and the J gene end by 12 bases; junction bases not matched to a gene: 3. This chain's CDR3 is CASSDGLAGGQFF. CDR3 nucleotide sequence: TGTGCCAGCAGTGACGGGCTAGCGGGAGGGCAGTTCTTC.

The CDR3 region is CAIRTGGSYEQYF. The CDR3 DNA sequence: TGTGCCATACGCACAGGGGGCTCCTACGAGCAGTACTTC. V and J are TRBV2 and TRBJ2-7; the match to TRBD1 covers 8 bases. This CDR3 contains 13 residues. In germline, CDR1 is SNHLY, CDR2 FYNNEI. The junction had 5 bases not matched to a gene; V was cut back by 10 bases and J by 0 bases.

This clone was detected only once. This chain links TRBV7-3 with TRBJ1-2; D possibly corresponds to TRBD1 (6 bases). Trimming took 5 bases from V and 8 from J, leaving 15 bases between them. Germline loops: CDR1 SGHTA, CDR2 FQGTGA. This CDR3 has 13 residues. CDR3 nucleotide sequence: TGTGCCAGCAGCCCAACCGGGGGGCGAGGCTACACCTTC. It encodes CASSPTGGRGYTF.

This chain links TRBV15 with TRBJ1-2; 12 nucleotides match TRBD1. CDR1 is LNHNV, CDR2 YYDKDF, per germline (reference sequence). The CDR3 is 14 amino acids. The junction had 10 bases not matched to a gene; V was cut back by 9 bases and J by 8 bases. CDR3 amino acids: CATTAGQGAGGYTF. CDR3 DNA sequence: TGTGCCACGACCGCGGGACAGGGGGCGGGGGGCTACACCTTC. Filled out from reference TRBV15 and TRBJ1-2, the complete variable domain reads DAMVIQNPRYQVTQFGKPVTLSCSQTLNHNVMYWYQQKSSQAPKLLFHYYDKDFNNEADTPDNFQSRRPNTSFCFLDIRSPGLGDTAMYLCATTAGQGAGGYTFGSGTRLTVV.

This CDR3 is CSVVGSPYYGYTF. Written as DNA, the CDR3 is TGCAGCGTTGTTGGCAGTCCTTACTATGGCTACACCTTC. The chain carries TRBV29-1 and TRBJ1-2; the D is unclear. V lost 4 bases, J lost 3 bases, and 12 bases lay in between. Germline CDR1 is SQVTM and CDR2 is ANQGSEA. The CDR3 is made up of 13 amino acids.

The rearrangement uses TRBV11-2 and TRBJ2-1, with 8 positions matching TRBD2. Germline V gives CDR1 SGHAT, CDR2 FQNNGV. Germline trimming cut 0 bases from V and 8 bases from J; bases unmatched to any gene: 9. The CDR3 contains 16 residues. The CDR3 loop is CASSLEYRGRLDEQFF. In DNA, the CDR3 is TGTGCCAGCAGCTTAGAGTATCGCGGGAGGTTAGATGAGCAGTTCTTC. The full variable domain, completed using reference TRBV11-2 and TRBJ2-1, is EAGVAQSPRYKIIEKRQSVAFWCNPISGHATLYWYQQILGQGPKLLIQFQNNGVVDDSQLPKDRFSAERLKGVDSTLKIQPAKLEDSAVYLCASSLEYRGRLDEQFFGPGTRLTVL.

The chain combines TRBV5-1 with TRBJ1-2, with D perhaps TRBD1 (5 bases). This CDR3 is built from 13 residues. CDR1 and CDR2 from the germline V gene are SGHRS and YFSETQ. V was shortened by 4 bases and J by 8 bases, with 15 bases between the two germline ends. Written as DNA, the CDR3 is TGCGCCAGCAGCCTCGGGGGTGTTGCCGGCTACACCTTC. It codes for CASSLGGVAGYTF.

V usage is TRBV11-1 and J usage is TRBJ1-2, with D perhaps TRBD1 (6 bases). The CDR3 contains 13 residues. In germline, CDR1 is SGHAT, CDR2 FQDESV (reference sequence). With 7 bases removed from V and 4 bases from J, the gap between germline ends came to 13 bases. The CDR3 is CASTLGAGYGYTF. The CDR3 DNA reads TGTGCCAGCACGCTGGGGGCAGGCTATGGCTACACCTTC.

V gene TRBV18 combines with J gene TRBJ1-2; the match to TRBD1 covers 8 bases. The CDR3 is 14 amino acids. V lost 0 bases to trimming and J lost 3 bases; unmatched junction nucleotides: 0. Germline CDR1 and CDR2: KGHSH and LQKENI. CDR3 in DNA: TGTGCCAGCTCACCACCGACAGGGGACTATGGCTACACCTTC. It is translated as CASSPPTGDYGYTF.